The table lists the clone carrying this TCR beta chain with many counts. The data were obtained in a study of T cells in Graves' hyperthyroidism and ophthalmopathy. Across the whole study: Initial diagnosis, before any treatment, was when peripheral blood was collected.

Germline CDR1 and CDR2: DFQATT and SNEGSKA (reference sequence). The CDR3 consists of 13 residues. V lost 7 bases to trimming and J lost 2 bases; unmatched junction nucleotides: 5. RNA transcripts yielded amplified TCR beta CDR3 regions. In the first-round RT-PCR of the TCR CDR3, the HTBI primer set was used. Via MiXCR, TCRdb re-called the multiplex PCR reads, giving one row per CDR3 protein. Counted here are hundreds of thousands of distinct CDR3 sequences, more than 15% occurring once; the ten biggest clones make up roughly 3.3%. The receptor's source is a woman aged 40 to 49 with Graves' ophthalmopathy. The chain uses TRBV20-1 and TRBJ1-3; the match to TRBD1 covers 7 bases. The sample was blood. CDR3 nucleotides: TGCAGTGTCCAGGGGGTAGCTGGAAACACCATATATTTT. It is translated as CSVQGVAGNTIYF.